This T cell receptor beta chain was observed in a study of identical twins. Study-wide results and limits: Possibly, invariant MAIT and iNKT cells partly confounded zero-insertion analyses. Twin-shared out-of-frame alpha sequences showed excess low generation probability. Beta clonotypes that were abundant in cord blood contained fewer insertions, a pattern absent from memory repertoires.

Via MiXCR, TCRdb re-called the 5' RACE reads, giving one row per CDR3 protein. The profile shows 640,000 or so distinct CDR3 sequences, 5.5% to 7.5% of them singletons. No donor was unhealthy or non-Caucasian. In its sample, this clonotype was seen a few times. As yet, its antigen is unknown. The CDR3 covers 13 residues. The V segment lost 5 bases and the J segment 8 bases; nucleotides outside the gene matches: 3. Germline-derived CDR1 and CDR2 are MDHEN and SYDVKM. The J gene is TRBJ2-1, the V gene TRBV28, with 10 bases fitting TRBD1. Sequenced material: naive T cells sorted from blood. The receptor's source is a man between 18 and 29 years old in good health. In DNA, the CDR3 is TGTGCCAGCAGTGGGACAGGGGAGTATGAGCAGTTCTTC. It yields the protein CASSGTGEYEQFF. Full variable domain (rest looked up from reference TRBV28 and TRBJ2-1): DVKVTQSSRYLVKRTGEKVFLECVQDMDHENMFWYRQDPGLGLRLIYFSYDVKMKEKGDIPEGYSVSREKKERFSLILESASTNQTSMYLCASSGTGEYEQFFGPGTRLTVL.